A single sample gave rise to the 30 T cell receptor beta chains below, sequenced in a study of cytomegalovirus exposure and HLA in healthy donors. The PCR employed 60 Vbeta primers together with 13 Jbeta primers. Libraries were prepared by immunoSEQ multiplex PCR; TCRdb keeps only in-frame clonotypes and omits some of them. The table has around 150,000 clones, approximately 86% seen once. Sequencing was carried out using PBMCs. The source is a woman under 30 in good health and CMV-seronegative.

This chain links TRBV10-3 with TRBJ1-5; D is possibly TRBD1 (6 bases). Trimming removed 5 bases at V and 0 bases at J, with 17 bases between. Germline values: CDR1 ENHRY, CDR2 SYGVKD. This CDR3 has 17 amino acids. CDR3 in amino acids: CAISLQGGIDSNQPQHF. CDR3 DNA sequence: TGTGCCATCAGTCTACAGGGAGGGATAGATAGCAATCAGCCCCAGCATTTT.

The chain couples TRBV30 to TRBJ2-3, with D possibly matching TRBD2 (6 bases). The ends were cut back, 3 bases at V and 9 bases at J, with 13 bases in the middle. The CDR3 has 12 residues. From germline, CDR1 is GTSNPN and CDR2 SVGIG (reference sequence). CDR3 DNA sequence: TGTGCCTGGAGGTCTCTGGCGGGGACGCAGTATTTT. This gives the protein CAWRSLAGTQYF.

V gene TRBV19 combines with J gene TRBJ2-6, with 9 bases that match TRBD1. This CDR3 comprises 18 residues. Germline CDR1 LNHDA, CDR2 SQIVND (reference sequence). V dropped 3 bases and J dropped 3; count of bases not matched to a gene: 9. The DNA for the CDR3 is TGTGCCAGTAGTATGGACAGGGGAGACGCTTTTGGGGCCAACGTCCTGACTTTC. It yields the protein CASSMDRGDAFGANVLTF.

In this sample, this clone turned up a few times. The chain has TRBV6-1 and TRBJ1-4; no clear D. Looked up from germline, CDR1 is MNHNS and CDR2 is SASEGT. V was clipped by 2 bases and J by 0 bases, with 10 bases between them. The CDR3 length is 16 residues. In DNA form, the CDR3 reads TGTGCCAGCAGTGAAACCTGGGCCACAACTAATGAAAAACTGTTTTTT. Translating gives CASSETWATTNEKLFF.

The J gene is TRBJ2-5, the V gene TRBV6-4; the match to TRBD2 covers 10 bases. The DNA matches TRBJ2-7 better at its end, which makes the J call doubtful. The germline gives CDR1 MRHNA, CDR2 SNTAGT. This CDR3 spans 14 amino acids. DNA for the CDR3: TGTGCCAGAGTAGCGGGGGGCTGCTCCTACGAGCAGTACTTC. Translating it yields CARVAGGCSYEQYF.

The V gene is TRBV11-1, the J gene TRBJ1-2; D gene ambiguous. From germline, CDR1 is SGHAT and CDR2 FQDESV (reference sequence). CDR3 length equals 12 residues. Trimming left V 5 bases short and J 6 bases short, with 10 bases between. The CDR3 here is CASSASRDGYTF. DNA for the CDR3: TGTGCCAGCAGCGCAAGTCGGGATGGCTACACCTTC.

The chain joins TRBV6-1 to TRBJ2-1, with 7 bases identical to TRBD2. The CDR3 contains 14 residues. V shed 5 bases and J 7 bases; nucleotides not matched to a gene: 8. Germline CDR1 and CDR2: MNHNS and SASEGT. CDR3 sequence: CASSLSGALNEQFF. The CDR3 DNA sequence: TGTGCCAGCAGTCTAAGCGGGGCTCTTAATGAGCAGTTCTTC.

This clone was observed a single time. The chain couples TRBV5-1 to TRBJ2-5; 10 nucleotides match TRBD2. Germline V gene sequence: CDR1 SGHRS, CDR2 YFSETQ. J gave up 0 bases and V 0 bases, and 2 bases lay outside the gene matches. The CDR3 runs to 16 residues. The CDR3 nucleotides are TGCGCCAGCAGCTTGGCAAGCGGGGGGGACCAAGAGACCCAGTACTTC. It translates to CASSLASGGDQETQYF.

V gene TRBV6-5 combines with J gene TRBJ2-1; TRBD2 aligns across 7 bases. Trimming cost V 0 bases and J 9 bases; bases outside gene matches: 8. Germline V gene data show CDR1 as MNHEY and CDR2 as SVGAGI. This CDR3 contains 15 residues. This CDR3 reads CASSYSWRERGEQFF. The CDR3 DNA sequence: TGTGCCAGCAGTTACTCTTGGCGGGAGCGCGGTGAGCAGTTCTTC.

The CDR3 spells CASSVGTSGLGDEQFF. As DNA, the CDR3 is TGTGCCAGCAGCGTAGGGACTAGCGGCCTAGGCGATGAGCAGTTCTTC. V and J are TRBV9 and TRBJ2-1; TRBD2 matches at 10 bases. The germline V gene encodes CDR1 SGDLS and CDR2 YYNGEE. CDR3 length: 16 amino acids. With V trimmed by 0 bases and J by 8 bases, 8 bases remained unmatched.

This clone was found once. This chain connects TRBV18 to TRBJ1-5; D is undetermined. This CDR3 is built from 15 residues. V lost 4 bases to trimming and J lost 8 bases, with 18 bases between them. Germline CDR1 reads KGHSH; CDR2 reads LQKENI. Written as DNA, the CDR3 is TGTGCCAGCTCACGCAGTCAATCGGGGTGGGAGCCCCAGCATTTT. This encodes CASSRSQSGWEPQHF.

The chain recombines TRBV7-9 with TRBJ2-1; TRBD2 agrees at 7 bases. This CDR3 has 16 residues. J gave up 5 bases and V 3 bases, and 10 bases lay outside the gene matches. Germline V lookup: CDR1 SEHNR, CDR2 FQNEAQ (reference sequence). The CDR3 protein is CASSFFRTSTDNEQFF. The CDR3 nucleotides are TGTGCCAGCAGCTTTTTCCGGACTAGTACTGACAATGAGCAGTTCTTC.

The chain couples TRBV27 to TRBJ2-1; D remains unclear. This CDR3 has 13 amino acids. The V end was cut by 3 bases, the J end by 6 bases, with 9 bases between. The germline V gene encodes CDR1 MNHEY and CDR2 SMNVEV (reference sequence). CDR3 nucleotide sequence: TGTGCCAGCAGTTTCTCGGCAGGCAATGAGCAGTTCTTC. It codes for CASSFSAGNEQFF.

The V call is TRBV9, the J call TRBJ2-7, with 13 bases lining up with TRBD2. Germline CDR1 reads SGDLS; CDR2 reads YYNGEE. The V segment lost 0 bases and the J segment 5 bases; nucleotides outside the gene matches: 8. The CDR3 consists of 17 residues. Here the CDR3 DNA reads TGTGCCAGCAGCGTAGCCCCATTGACTAGCGGGGGGCACGAGCAGTACTTC. It translates to CASSVAPLTSGGHEQYF.

V usage is TRBV5-5 and J usage is TRBJ2-7; no clear D gene. The ends were cut back, 2 bases at V and 1 base at J, with 10 bases in the middle. From germline, CDR1 is SGHKS and CDR2 YYEKEE (reference sequence). The CDR3 runs to 14 residues. CDR3 amino acids: CASSFLPPSYEQYF. DNA of the CDR3: TGTGCCAGCAGCTTTCTCCCTCCTTCCTACGAGCAGTACTTC.

The chain recombines TRBV9 with TRBJ2-3, with 15 positions matching TRBD2. Germline CDR1 is SGDLS and CDR2 is YYNGEE. The CDR3 runs to 18 residues. The J segment lost 5 bases and the V segment lost 4 bases, leaving 11 bases of the junction unmatched. CDR3 DNA: TGTGCCAGCAGCACCCGGACTAGCGGGGGGGCCGGAGTAGATACGCAGTATTTT. Its translation is CASSTRTSGGAGVDTQYF.

This chain connects TRBV29-1 to TRBJ2-5; TRBD2 matches 8 bases. CDR3 length equals 14 residues. Germline V gene lookup returns CDR1 SQVTM and CDR2 ANQGSEA. Trimming removed 3 bases from V and 3 bases from J; junction bases left unmatched: 6. The CDR3 region has the DNA TGCAGCGTTGAGGCGGGGGGAATAGAAGAGACCCAGTACTTC. Its protein product is CSVEAGGIEETQYF.

The V and J genes are TRBV30 and TRBJ1-1; D is uncertain. Germline CDR1 reads GTSNPN; CDR2 reads SVGIG (reference sequence). Between the trimmed V and J ends, which lost 0 bases and 1 base, there was a span of 15 bases. CDR3 length: 16 residues. This chain's CDR3 is CAWSVWRVDTNTEAFF. The DNA for the CDR3 is TGTGCCTGGAGTGTATGGAGGGTTGATACGAACACTGAAGCTTTCTTT. Looking up the rest from reference TRBV30 and TRBJ1-1 gives the full variable domain: SQTIHQWPATLVQPVGSPLSLECTVEGTSNPNLYWYRQAAGRGLQLLFYSVGIGQISSEVPQNLSASRPQDRQFILSSKKLLLSDSGFYLCAWSVWRVDTNTEAFFGQGTRLTVV.

This clone was counted between two and nine times. The chain employs TRBV10-3 and TRBJ1-1; unclear D gene. The germline V gene encodes CDR1 ENHRY and CDR2 SYGVKD. The V end lost 2 bases, the J end lost 7 bases, and 11 bases lay between the germline ends. The CDR3 loop spans 13 amino acids. The CDR3 nucleotides read TGTGCCATCAGTGAGGGTAGCGGCGTTGAAGCTTTCTTT. It codes for CAISEGSGVEAFF.

The chain couples TRBV2 to TRBJ1-1, with 7 bases matching TRBD1. The CDR3 loop spans 13 amino acids. Germline assignment: CDR1 SNHLY and CDR2 FYNNEI. Losses at the gene ends were 5 bases for V and 7 bases for J; bases not matched to a gene: 7. The CDR3 sequence is CASSFTGESEAFF. In DNA form, the CDR3 reads TGTGCCAGCAGTTTTACAGGGGAGAGTGAAGCTTTCTTT.

The chain uses TRBV2 and TRBJ1-3; D remains ambiguous. Trimming shortened V by 6 bases and J by 2 bases, and 11 bases separated the two germline ends. Per the germline V gene, CDR1 is SNHLY and CDR2 is FYNNEI. There are 14 residues in the CDR3. CDR3 nucleotide sequence: TGTGCCAGCAGAGGTGGAGGGACTGGAAACACCATATATTTT. Translation gives CASRGGGTGNTIYF.

The chain uses TRBV29-1 and TRBJ2-5; the D gene is possibly TRBD2 (6 bases). Trimming took off 5 bases at V and 5 bases at J, with 12 bases between the two ends. This CDR3 has 12 residues. CDR1 is SQVTM and CDR2 is ANQGSEA in the germline V gene. In DNA, the CDR3 is TGCAGCGTTCGGAGGGATGGTGAGACCCAGTACTTC. It codes for CSVRRDGETQYF.

The chain joins TRBV27 to TRBJ2-1, with a possible D match to TRBD2 (5 bases). CDR3 length: 17 residues. V lost 4 bases to trimming and J lost 0 bases, with 16 bases between them. CDR1 and CDR2 from the germline V gene are MNHEY and SMNVEV (reference sequence). In DNA form, the CDR3 reads TGTGCCAGCAGTTCCCGGTGGACTGGGAGCTCCTACAATGAGCAGTTCTTC. It is translated as CASSSRWTGSSYNEQFF.

This sequence joins TRBV5-1 and TRBJ2-7; 10 bases match TRBD2. The CDR3 is 16 residues long. Germline loops: CDR1 SGHRS, CDR2 YFSETQ. V lost 4 bases and J lost 6; bases outside the gene matches: 13. The CDR3 bases are TGCGCCAGCAGCCCCGAGCCCCGGACTAGCGGATCCGAGCAGTACTTC. As protein: CASSPEPRTSGSEQYF.

This CDR3 reads CASFSPNTGELFF. In DNA, the CDR3 is TGTGCCAGTTTTAGCCCGAACACCGGGGAGCTGTTTTTT. This chain links TRBV19 with TRBJ2-2, with D unresolved. Per germline, CDR1 LNHDA and CDR2 SQIVND (reference sequence). The CDR3 loop spans 13 amino acids. V dropped 8 bases and J dropped 0 bases, with 7 bases sitting between them.

The V gene is TRBV7-2, the J gene TRBJ2-7; the D is unclear. V lost 3 bases, J lost 2 bases, and 5 bases lay in between. Germline V gene data show CDR1 as SGHTA and CDR2 as FQGNSA. This CDR3 has 12 residues. The CDR3 loop is CASSFATYEQYF. CDR3 coding DNA: TGTGCCAGCAGCTTCGCGACCTACGAGCAGTACTTC.

V is TRBV7-2 and J is TRBJ2-2; TRBD2 aligns across 9 bases. Germline V gene lookup returns CDR1 SGHTA and CDR2 FQGNSA. J lost 2 bases, V lost 5 bases, and 6 bases had no gene match. The CDR3 spans 16 residues. The CDR3 loop reads CASSPPSGANTGELFF. CDR3 nucleotide sequence: TGTGCCAGCAGCCCCCCTAGCGGGGCTAACACCGGGGAGCTGTTTTTT.

This clone was seen a single time. The chain carries TRBV6-1 and TRBJ1-2; the match to TRBD1 covers 7 bases. The CDR3 sequence is 13 residues long. CDR1 is MNHNS, CDR2 SASEGT, per germline. J lost 6 bases, V lost 5 bases, and 6 bases had no gene match. Here the CDR3 DNA reads TGTGCCAGCAGTAAACGGACAGGACATGGCTACACCTTC. Translating gives CASSKRTGHGYTF.

The table lists this clone with a few counts. J is TRBJ1-2 and V is TRBV10-3, with 8 bases lining up with TRBD1. CDR3 size: 12 residues. Unmatched junction bases numbered 5, after V lost 8 bases and J lost 6 bases. CDR1 and CDR2 from the germline V gene are ENHRY and SYGVKD. CDR3 nucleotide sequence: TGTGCCATCTCAGCAGGGGGCAATGGCTACACCTTC. Protein: CAISAGGNGYTF.

This chain connects TRBV28 to TRBJ1-4; tentatively, D is TRBD1 (5 bases). Germline CDR1 is MDHEN and CDR2 is SYDVKM. The CDR3 extends over 17 amino acids. Trimming took off 4 bases at V and 1 base at J, with 16 bases between the two ends. CDR3 bases: TGTGCCAGCAGTTCCGCTGTTGGGGGAGGAACTAATGAAAAACTGTTTTTT. It is translated as CASSSAVGGGTNEKLFF. Supplemented by reference TRBV28 and TRBJ1-4, the full variable domain reads DVKVTQSSRYLVKRTGEKVFLECVQDMDHENMFWYRQDPGLGLRLIYFSYDVKMKEKGDIPEGYSVSREKKERFSLILESASTNQTSMYLCASSSAVGGGTNEKLFFGSGTQLSVL.